This T cell receptor beta chain emerged from a study of molecular identifiers for immune sequencing clone quantification. About the study: Naive CD8 cell RNA, from roughly 20,000 or 100,000 cells, was split five ways in replicates, with four sequenced.

Sorting selected naive CD8 T cells with a CD8+CD4-CCR7+CD45RA+ phenotype. Turning to this clonotype: The antigen remains unidentified.

One entry per CDR3 protein, called by TCRdb with MiXCR from the PCR reads. The repertoire holds almost 20,000 distinct CDR3 sequences, with about a fifth as singletons. Trimming took off 4 bases at V and 2 bases at J, with 10 bases between the two ends. The germline V gene has CDR1 ENHRY and CDR2 SYGVKD. The CDR3 covers 14 residues. Broader study findings: Investigators reportedly could detect spiked Jurkat TCR RNA from one cell among over 900,000 naive cells. The share of molecules held by clones above 20 RNA copies was over 98% in effector cells and under 1% in naive cells.

The specimen was naive CD8+ T cells from blood, with Jurkat cell RNA spiked in. Subset given: FACS-sorted CD8+CD4-CCR7+CD45RA+ naive T cells. The receptor was derived from a human donor in good health. Some libraries in this study had Jurkat cell RNA spiked in. The V and J genes are TRBV10-3 and TRBJ2-3; TRBD1 is a possible D gene (5 bases). CDR3 loop: CAISVGQDTDTQYF. In nucleotides, the CDR3 is TGTGCCATCAGTGTCGGACAAGACACAGATACGCAGTATTTT.